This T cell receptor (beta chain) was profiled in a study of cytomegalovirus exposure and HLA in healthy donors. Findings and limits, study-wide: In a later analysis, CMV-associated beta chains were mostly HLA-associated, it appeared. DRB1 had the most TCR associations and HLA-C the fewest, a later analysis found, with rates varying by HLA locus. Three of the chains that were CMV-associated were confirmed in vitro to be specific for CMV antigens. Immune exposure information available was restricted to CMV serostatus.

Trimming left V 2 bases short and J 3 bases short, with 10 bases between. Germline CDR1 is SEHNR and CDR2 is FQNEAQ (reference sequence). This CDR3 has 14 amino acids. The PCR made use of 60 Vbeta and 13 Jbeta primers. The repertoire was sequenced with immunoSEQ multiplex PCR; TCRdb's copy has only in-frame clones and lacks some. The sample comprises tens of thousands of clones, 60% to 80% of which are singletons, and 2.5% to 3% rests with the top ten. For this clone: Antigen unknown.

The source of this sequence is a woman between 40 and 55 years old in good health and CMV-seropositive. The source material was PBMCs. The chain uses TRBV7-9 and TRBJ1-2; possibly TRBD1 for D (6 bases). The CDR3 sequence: CASSLYYRDYGYTF. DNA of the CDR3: TGTGCCAGCAGCTTATACTACAGGGACTATGGCTACACCTTC.